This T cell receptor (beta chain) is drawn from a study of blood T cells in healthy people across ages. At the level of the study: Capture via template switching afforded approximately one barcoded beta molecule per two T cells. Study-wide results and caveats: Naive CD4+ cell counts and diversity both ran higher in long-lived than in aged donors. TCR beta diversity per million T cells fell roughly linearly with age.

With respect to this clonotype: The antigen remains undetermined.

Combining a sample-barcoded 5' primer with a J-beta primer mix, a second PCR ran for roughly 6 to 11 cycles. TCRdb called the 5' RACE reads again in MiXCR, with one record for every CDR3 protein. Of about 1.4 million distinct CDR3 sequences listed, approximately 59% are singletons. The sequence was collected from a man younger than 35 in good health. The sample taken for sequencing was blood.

In DNA, the CDR3 is TGCAGCGTCCAAGGGGCTCCGGGGGCGGATAGTGAAGCTTTCTTT. Its translation: CSVQGAPGADSEAFF. The V and J genes are TRBV29-1 and TRBJ1-1, with D perhaps TRBD1 (6 bases). Germline V gene lookup returns CDR1 SQVTM and CDR2 ANQGSEA. This CDR3 is 15 amino acids long. The V end was cut by 6 bases, the J end by 7 bases, with 24 bases between.